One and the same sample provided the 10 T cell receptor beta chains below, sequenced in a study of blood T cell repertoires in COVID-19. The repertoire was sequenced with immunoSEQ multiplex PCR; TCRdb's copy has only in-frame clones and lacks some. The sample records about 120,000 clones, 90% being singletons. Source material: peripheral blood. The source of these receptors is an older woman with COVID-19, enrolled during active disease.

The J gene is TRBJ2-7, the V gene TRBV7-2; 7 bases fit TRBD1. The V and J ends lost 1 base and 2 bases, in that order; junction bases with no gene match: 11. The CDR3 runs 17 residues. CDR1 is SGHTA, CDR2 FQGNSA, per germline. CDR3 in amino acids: CASSLVRGQFSAYEQYF. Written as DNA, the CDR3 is TGTGCCAGCAGCTTAGTCCGGGGACAGTTTTCTGCCTACGAGCAGTACTTC.

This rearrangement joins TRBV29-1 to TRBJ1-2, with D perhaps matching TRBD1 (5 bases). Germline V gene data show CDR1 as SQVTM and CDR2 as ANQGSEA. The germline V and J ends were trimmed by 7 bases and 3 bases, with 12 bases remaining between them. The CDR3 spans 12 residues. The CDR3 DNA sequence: TGCAGCGATTCGGGGGGAGACTATGGCTACACCTTC. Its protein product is CSDSGGDYGYTF.

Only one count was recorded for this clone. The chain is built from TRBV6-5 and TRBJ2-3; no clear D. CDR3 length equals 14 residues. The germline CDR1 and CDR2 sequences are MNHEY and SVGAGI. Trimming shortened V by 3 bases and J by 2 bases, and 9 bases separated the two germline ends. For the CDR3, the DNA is TGTGCCAGCAGTTATGGGCAGAACACAGATACGCAGTATTTT. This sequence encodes CASSYGQNTDTQYF.

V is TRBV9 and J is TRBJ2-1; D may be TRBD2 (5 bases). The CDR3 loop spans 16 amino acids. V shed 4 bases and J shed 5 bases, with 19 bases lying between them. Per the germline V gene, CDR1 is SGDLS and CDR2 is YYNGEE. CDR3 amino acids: CASSRGPQLLHNEQFF. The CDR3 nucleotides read TGTGCCAGCAGCCGGGGTCCCCAACTACTACACAATGAGCAGTTCTTC.

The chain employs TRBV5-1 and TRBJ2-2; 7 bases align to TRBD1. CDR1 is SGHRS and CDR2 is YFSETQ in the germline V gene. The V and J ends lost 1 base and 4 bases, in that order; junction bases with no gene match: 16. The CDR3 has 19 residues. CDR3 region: CASSLSSVVGQGVTGELFF. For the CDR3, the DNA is TGCGCCAGCAGCTTGTCATCTGTTGTCGGGCAGGGGGTCACCGGGGAGCTGTTTTTT.

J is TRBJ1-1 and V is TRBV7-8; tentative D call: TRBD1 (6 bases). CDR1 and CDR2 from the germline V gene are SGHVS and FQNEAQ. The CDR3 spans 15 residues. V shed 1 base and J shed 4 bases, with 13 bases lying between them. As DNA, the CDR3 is TGTGCCAGCAGCTTAGAGCAGGGGATGGGCACTGAAGCTTTCTTT. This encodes CASSLEQGMGTEAFF.

The CDR3 reads CASTRDFNSYEQYF. CDR3 coding DNA: TGTGCCAGCACCCGGGACTTCAACTCCTACGAGCAGTACTTC. The chain has TRBV6-6 and TRBJ2-7, with D maybe TRBD2 (6 bases). V lost 7 bases to trimming and J lost 0 bases, with 13 bases between them. This CDR3 comprises 14 residues. Germline assignment: CDR1 MNHNY and CDR2 SVGAGI (reference sequence).

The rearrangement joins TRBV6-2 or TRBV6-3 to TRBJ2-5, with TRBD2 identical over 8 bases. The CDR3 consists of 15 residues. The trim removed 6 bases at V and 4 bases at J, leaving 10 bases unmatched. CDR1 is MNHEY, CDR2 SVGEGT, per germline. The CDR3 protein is CASSHGGVRGETQYF. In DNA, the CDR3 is TGTGCCAGCAGCCACGGGGGGGTACGTGGAGAGACCCAGTACTTC.

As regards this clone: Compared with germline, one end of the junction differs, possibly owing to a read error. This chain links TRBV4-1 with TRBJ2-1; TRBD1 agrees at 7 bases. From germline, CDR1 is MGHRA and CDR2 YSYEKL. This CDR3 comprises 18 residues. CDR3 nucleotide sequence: TGCGCCGGCAGCCAAGGCGTTACAGGGGCGGCTAGCTGGGATGAGCAGTTCTTC. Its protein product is CAGSQGVTGAASWDEQFF.

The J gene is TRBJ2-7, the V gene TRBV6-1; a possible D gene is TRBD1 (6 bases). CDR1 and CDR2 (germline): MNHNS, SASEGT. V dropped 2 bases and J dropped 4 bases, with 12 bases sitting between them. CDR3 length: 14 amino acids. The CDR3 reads CASSELDTGYEQYF. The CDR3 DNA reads TGTGCCAGCAGTGAATTAGACACAGGGTACGAGCAGTACTTC.